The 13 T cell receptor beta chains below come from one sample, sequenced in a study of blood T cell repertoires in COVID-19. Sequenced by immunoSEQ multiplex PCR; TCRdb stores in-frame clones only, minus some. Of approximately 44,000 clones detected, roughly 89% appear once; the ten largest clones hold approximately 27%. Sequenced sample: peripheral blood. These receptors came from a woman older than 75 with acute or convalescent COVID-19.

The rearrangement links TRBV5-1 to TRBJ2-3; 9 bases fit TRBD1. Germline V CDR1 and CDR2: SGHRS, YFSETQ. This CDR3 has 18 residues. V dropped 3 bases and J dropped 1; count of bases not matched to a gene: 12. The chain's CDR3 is CASSSGQGAYWGTDTQYF. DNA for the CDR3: TGCGCCAGCAGCTCGGGACAGGGAGCTTACTGGGGCACAGATACGCAGTATTTT.

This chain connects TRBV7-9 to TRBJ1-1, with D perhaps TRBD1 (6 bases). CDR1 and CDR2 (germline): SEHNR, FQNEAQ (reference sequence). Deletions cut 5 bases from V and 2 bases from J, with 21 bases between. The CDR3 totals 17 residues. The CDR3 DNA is TGTGCCAGCAGCCGTGGACAGAACCCTATCCTCAACACTGAAGCTTTCTTT. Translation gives CASSRGQNPILNTEAFF.

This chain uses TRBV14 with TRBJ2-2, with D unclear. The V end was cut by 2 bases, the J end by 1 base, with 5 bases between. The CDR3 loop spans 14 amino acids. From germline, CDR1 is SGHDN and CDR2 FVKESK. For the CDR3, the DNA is TGTGCCAGCAGCCAATTCCTGAACACCGGGGAGCTGTTTTTT. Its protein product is CASSQFLNTGELFF.

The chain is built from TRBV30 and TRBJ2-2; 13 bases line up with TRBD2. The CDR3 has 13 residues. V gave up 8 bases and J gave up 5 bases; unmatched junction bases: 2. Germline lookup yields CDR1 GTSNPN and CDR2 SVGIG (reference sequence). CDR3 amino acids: CAGGLAGTGELFF. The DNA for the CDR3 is TGTGCCGGGGGACTAGCGGGGACCGGGGAGCTGTTTTTT.

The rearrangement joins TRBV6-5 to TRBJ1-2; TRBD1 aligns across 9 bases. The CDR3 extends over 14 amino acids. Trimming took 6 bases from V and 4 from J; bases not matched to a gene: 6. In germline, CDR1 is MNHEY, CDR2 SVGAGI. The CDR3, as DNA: TGTGCCAGCAGCTGGACAGGGGATTCCTATGGCTACACCTTC. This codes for CASSWTGDSYGYTF.

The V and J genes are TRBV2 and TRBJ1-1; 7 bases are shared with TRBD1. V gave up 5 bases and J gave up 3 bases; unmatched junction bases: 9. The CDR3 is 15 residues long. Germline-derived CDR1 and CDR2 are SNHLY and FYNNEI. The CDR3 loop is CASSSTGERYTEAFF. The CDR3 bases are TGTGCCAGCAGTTCTACAGGGGAACGGTACACTGAAGCTTTCTTT.

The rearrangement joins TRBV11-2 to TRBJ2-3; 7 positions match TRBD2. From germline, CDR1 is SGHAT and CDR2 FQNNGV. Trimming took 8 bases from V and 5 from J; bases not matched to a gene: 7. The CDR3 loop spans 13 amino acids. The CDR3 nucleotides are TGTGCCAGCGGCCAGGGAGGGGTAGATACGCAGTATTTT. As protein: CASGQGGVDTQYF. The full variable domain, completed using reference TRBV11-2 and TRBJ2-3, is EAGVAQSPRYKIIEKRQSVAFWCNPISGHATLYWYQQILGQGPKLLIQFQNNGVVDDSQLPKDRFSAERLKGVDSTLKIQPAKLEDSAVYLCASGQGGVDTQYFGPGTRLTVL.

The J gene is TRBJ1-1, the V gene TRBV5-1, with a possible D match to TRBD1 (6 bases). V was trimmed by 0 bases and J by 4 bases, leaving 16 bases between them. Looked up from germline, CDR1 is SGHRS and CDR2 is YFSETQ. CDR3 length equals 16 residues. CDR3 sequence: CASSLVADSSRTEAFF. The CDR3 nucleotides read TGCGCCAGCAGCTTGGTGGCGGACAGCTCCCGCACTGAAGCTTTCTTT.

Written as DNA, the CDR3 is TGTGCCAGCAGCCAAGGAAGGTCGGGGGGACGATTTAAGCAGTTCTTC. This codes for CASSQGRSGGRFKQFF. V is TRBV3-1 (or the pseudogene TRBV3-2) and J is TRBJ2-1; TRBD2 agrees at 7 bases. Germline CDR1 is LGHDT and CDR2 is YNNKEL (reference sequence). V was clipped by 1 base and J by 11 bases; unmatched bases: 14. The CDR3 covers 16 residues.

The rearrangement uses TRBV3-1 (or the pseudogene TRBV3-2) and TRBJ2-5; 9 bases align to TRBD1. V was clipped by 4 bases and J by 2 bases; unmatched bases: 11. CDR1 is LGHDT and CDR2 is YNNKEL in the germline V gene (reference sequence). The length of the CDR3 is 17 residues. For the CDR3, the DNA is TGTGCCAGCAGCCTAACAGGGGGCCTGAGTGCTCAAGAGACCCAGTACTTC. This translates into CASSLTGGLSAQETQYF.

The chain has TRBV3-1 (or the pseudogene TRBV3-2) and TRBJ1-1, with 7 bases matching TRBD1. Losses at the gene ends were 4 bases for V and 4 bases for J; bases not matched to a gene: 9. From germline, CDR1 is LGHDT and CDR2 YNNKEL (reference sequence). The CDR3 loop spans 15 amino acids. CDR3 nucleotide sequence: TGTGCCAGCAGCCTAACAGGGGTGGTGAGCACTGAAGCTTTCTTT. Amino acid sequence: CASSLTGVVSTEAFF.

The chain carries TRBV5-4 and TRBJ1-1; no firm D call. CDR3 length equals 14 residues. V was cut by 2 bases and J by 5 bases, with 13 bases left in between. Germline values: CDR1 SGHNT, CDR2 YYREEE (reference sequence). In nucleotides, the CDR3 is TGTGCCAGCAGCTTTGGAGCGGGCCAGACTGAAGCTTTCTTT. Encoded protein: CASSFGAGQTEAFF.

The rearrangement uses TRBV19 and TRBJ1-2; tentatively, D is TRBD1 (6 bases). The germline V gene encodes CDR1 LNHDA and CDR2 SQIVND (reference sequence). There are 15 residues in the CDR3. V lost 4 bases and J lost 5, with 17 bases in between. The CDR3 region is CASSTPSGTSYGYTF. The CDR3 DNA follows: TGTGCCAGTAGTACCCCCTCCGGGACATCGTATGGCTACACCTTC.